The next 30 T cell receptor beta chains were all read from a single sample in a study of T cell responses to AZD1222 COVID-19 vaccine. Only in-frame clones appear in the TCRdb table, and some are missing; sequencing was by immunoSEQ multiplex PCR. The top ten clones hold 3.8% of a sample with about 150,000 clones, over 80% of them seen once. The material was peripheral blood, obtained 28 days after the second AZD1222 dose. The receptors were gathered from an adult who received the AZD1222 COVID-19 vaccine.

The chain joins TRBV27 to TRBJ2-5, with TRBD2 as a possible D gene (5 bases). Per the germline V gene, CDR1 is MNHEY and CDR2 is SMNVEV (reference sequence). The V gene lost 4 bases and the J gene lost 2 bases, with 11 bases spanning the gap. The CDR3 runs 14 residues. CDR3 in DNA: TGTGCCAGCAGTTCCCAGAGGGAGCAAGAGACCCAGTACTTC. It is translated as CASSSQREQETQYF.

The chain carries TRBV5-1 and TRBJ2-1, with 10 bases identical to TRBD2. Germline V gene lookup returns CDR1 SGHRS and CDR2 YFSETQ. V gave up 4 bases and J gave up 5 bases; unmatched junction bases: 9. This CDR3 spans 16 amino acids. CDR3 amino acids: CASSGRGLAVHNEQFF. CDR3 DNA: TGCGCCAGCAGCGGGCGAGGACTAGCGGTTCACAATGAGCAGTTCTTC.

The gene calls are TRBV10-3 and TRBJ1-1, with 9 bases aligning to TRBD1. Per the germline V gene, CDR1 is ENHRY and CDR2 is SYGVKD. Trimming at V came to 4 bases and at J to 4 bases, leaving 1 base not matched to a gene. The CDR3 covers 13 residues. The CDR3, as DNA: TGTGCCATCAGTGGGGGACAGGGCACTGAAGCTTTCTTT. It specifies CAISGGQGTEAFF.

The genes are TRBV7-8 and TRBJ1-2, with D tentatively TRBD1 (5 bases). Germline V lookup: CDR1 SGHVS, CDR2 FQNEAQ. The V end was cut by 1 base, the J end by 8 bases, with 17 bases between. The CDR3 has 15 amino acids. Here the CDR3 reads CASSLGGGGAYGYTF. DNA of the CDR3: TGTGCCAGCAGCTTAGGGGGTGGTGGGGCTTACGGCTACACCTTC. Supplemented by reference TRBV7-8 and TRBJ1-2, the full variable domain reads GAGVSQSPRYKVAKRGQDVALRCDPISGHVSLFWYQQALGQGPEFLTYFQNEAQLDKSGLPSDRFFAERPEGSVSTLKIQRTQQEDSAVYLCASSLGGGGAYGYTFGSGTRLTVV.

V is TRBV6-5 and J is TRBJ2-7, with a weak D call TRBD1 (5 bases). V lost 2 bases, J lost 2 bases, and 10 bases lay in between. The CDR3 sequence is 14 residues long. Germline V gives CDR1 MNHEY, CDR2 SVGAGI. The CDR3 here is CASSYLSTAYEQYF. The DNA for the CDR3 is TGTGCCAGCAGTTACCTATCGACAGCCTACGAGCAGTACTTC.

The chain links TRBV30 to TRBJ1-6; a weak D match, TRBD1 (6 bases). CDR3 length: 16 residues. Trimming removed 3 bases from V and 3 bases from J, with 15 bases in between. The V gene's germline CDR1 is GTSNPN and CDR2 SVGIG (reference sequence). Here the CDR3 reads CAWRGRGGNYNSPLHF. As DNA, the CDR3 is TGTGCCTGGAGAGGTAGGGGGGGCAACTATAATTCACCCCTCCACTTT.

The chain joins TRBV29-1 to TRBJ1-2; no reliable D call. V was shortened by 5 bases and J by 5 bases, with 6 bases between the two germline ends. The CDR3 has 10 residues. Germline V gene data show CDR1 as SQVTM and CDR2 as ANQGSEA. The CDR3, as DNA: TGCAGCGTTCTCCTATATGGCTACACCTTC. Encoded protein: CSVLLYGYTF.

The chain carries TRBV19 and TRBJ2-4, with 7 nucleotides matching TRBD2. The CDR3 totals 14 residues. Germline values: CDR1 LNHDA, CDR2 SQIVND (reference sequence). The V and J ends lost 5 bases and 0 bases, in that order; junction bases with no gene match: 1. This chain's CDR3 is CASSGGVAKNIQYF. The CDR3 DNA reads as TGTGCCAGTAGTGGGGGGGTAGCCAAAAACATTCAGTACTTC.

The chain employs TRBV5-1 and TRBJ2-6; unclear D gene. The CDR3 is 14 amino acids. V lost 4 bases and J 1 base, leaving 6 bases between the germline ends. Germline V gene lookup returns CDR1 SGHRS and CDR2 YFSETQ. The CDR3 DNA follows: TGCGCCAGCAGCCAATTTTCTGGGGCCAACGTCCTGACTTTC. Amino acid sequence: CASSQFSGANVLTF.

This chain connects TRBV5-1 to TRBJ2-2; 9 bases agree with TRBD2. The V gene end was trimmed by 6 bases and the J gene end by 5 bases; junction bases not matched to a gene: 5. The CDR3 runs to 14 residues. Per the germline V gene, CDR1 is SGHRS and CDR2 is YFSETQ. This CDR3 is CASNGAGGTGELFF. In nucleotides, the CDR3 is TGCGCCAGCAACGGAGCGGGAGGTACCGGGGAGCTGTTTTTT.

The rearrangement uses TRBV5-6 and TRBJ2-7, with D unclear. From germline, CDR1 is SGHDT and CDR2 YYEEEE. Trimming left V 3 bases short and J 1 base short, with 8 bases between. CDR3 length equals 13 residues. DNA for the CDR3: TGTGCCAGCAGCTCTACCGATTCCTACGAGCAGTACTTC. Translating it yields CASSSTDSYEQYF.

CDR3 in DNA: TGTGCCAGTTTGCCCCCGAGAGACCTAGCCAAAAACATTCAGTACTTC. It is translated as CASLPPRDLAKNIQYF. The V call is TRBV19, the J call TRBJ2-4; D unclear. There are 16 residues in the CDR3. Trimming took off 8 bases at V and 0 bases at J, with 17 bases between the two ends. Germline V gene data show CDR1 as LNHDA and CDR2 as SQIVND (reference sequence).

This clone showed up just once. This rearrangement joins TRBV30 to TRBJ2-3; TRBD2 aligns across 8 bases. Trimming took 5 bases from V and 7 from J; bases not matched to a gene: 11. Per germline, CDR1 GTSNPN and CDR2 SVGIG (reference sequence). This CDR3 comprises 14 residues. CDR3 amino acids: CAWVWRGVSNTQYF. As DNA, the CDR3 is TGTGCCTGGGTCTGGCGGGGGGTCTCGAATACGCAGTATTTT. The full variable domain, in which reference TRBV30 and TRBJ2-3 provide the parts outside the CDR3, is SQTIHQWPATLVQPVGSPLSLECTVEGTSNPNLYWYRQAAGRGLQLLFYSVGIGQISSEVPQNLSASRPQDRQFILSSKKLLLSDSGFYLCAWVWRGVSNTQYFGPGTRLTVL.

This clone has just one count. The rearrangement links TRBV5-1 to TRBJ2-2; 9 nucleotides line up with TRBD2. This CDR3 comprises 16 residues. Germline CDR1 and CDR2: SGHRS and YFSETQ. Unmatched junction bases numbered 12, after V lost 7 bases and J lost 5 bases. The CDR3 reads CASSEGGGARTGELFF. The DNA of the CDR3 is TGCGCCAGCTCCGAAGGCGGGGGGGCTCGTACCGGGGAGCTGTTTTTT.

The rearrangement uses TRBV28 and TRBJ2-1, with TRBD2 matching over 9 bases. V was clipped by 5 bases and J by 8 bases; unmatched bases: 7. The germline V gene has CDR1 MDHEN and CDR2 SYDVKM. The CDR3 totals 14 residues. The DNA of the CDR3 is TGTGCCAGCAGTCCCCCTAGCGGGGCCGATGAGCAGTTCTTC. Protein product: CASSPPSGADEQFF.

This sequence joins TRBV11-2 and TRBJ2-2, with 7 bases that match TRBD2. Germline CDR1 is SGHAT and CDR2 is FQNNGV. The CDR3 consists of 16 residues. V was pared by 1 base and J by 5 bases, with 7 bases of the junction left unmatched. The CDR3 loop is CASSLASGALTGELFF. DNA of the CDR3: TGTGCCAGCAGCTTAGCCAGCGGGGCATTAACCGGGGAGCTGTTTTTT.

This sequence joins TRBV20-1 and TRBJ1-1, with 7 bases matching TRBD1. Germline CDR1 DFQATT, CDR2 SNEGSKA (reference sequence). V lost 5 bases to trimming and J lost 11 bases; unmatched junction nucleotides: 8. The CDR3 has 11 residues. The CDR3 DNA reads as TGCAGTGCTTCTTTGGGACAGAAGGCTTTCTTT. Its protein product is CSASLGQKAFF.

V is TRBV5-4 and J is TRBJ2-7; 7 nucleotides match TRBD2. After removal of 0 bases from V and 0 bases from J, the junction contained 0 bases not matched to a gene. CDR1 and CDR2 from the germline V gene are SGHNT and YYREEE (reference sequence). The CDR3 runs 14 residues. This chain's CDR3 is CASSLGGGSYEQYF. Here the CDR3 DNA reads TGTGCCAGCAGCTTGGGGGGGGGCTCCTACGAGCAGTACTTC.

This chain links TRBV20-1 with TRBJ1-1; no firm D call. Germline assignment: CDR1 DFQATT and CDR2 SNEGSKA (reference sequence). This CDR3 has 11 amino acids. Written as DNA, the CDR3 is TGCACCCTTCTGAGGGCGGCTGAAGCTTTCTTT. Its translation: CTLLRAAEAFF.

This rearrangement joins TRBV9 to TRBJ1-2; TRBD1 aligns across 10 bases. The J segment lost 7 bases and the V segment lost 1 base, leaving 7 bases of the junction unmatched. This CDR3 has 15 residues. Germline V lookup: CDR1 SGDLS, CDR2 YYNGEE. The CDR3 DNA is TGTGCCAGCAGCGTACGAGACAGGGGGCGAGGTGGCTACACCTTC. Translated: CASSVRDRGRGGYTF.

This chain links TRBV12-3 or TRBV12-4 with TRBJ1-1; D is unresolved. This CDR3 has 12 amino acids. Trimming removed 5 bases at V and 8 bases at J, with 12 bases between. The DNA of the CDR3 is TGTGCCAGCAGTCCCCTCGTCCCGGAAGCTTTCTTT. This gives the protein CASSPLVPEAFF.

V is TRBV9 and J is TRBJ1-1; 10 bases match TRBD1. Germline CDR1 and CDR2: SGDLS and YYNGEE. With V trimmed by 7 bases and J by 0 bases, 0 bases remained unmatched. CDR3 length: 13 residues. The CDR3 coding sequence is TGTGCCAGCGGGACAGGGGTGAACACTGAAGCTTTCTTT. Its translation: CASGTGVNTEAFF.

The CDR3 loop reads CASSLDSNTEAFF. For the CDR3, the DNA is TGTGCCAGCAGTTTAGACAGTAACACTGAAGCTTTCTTT. This chain uses TRBV6-6 with TRBJ1-1; the D gene is possibly TRBD1 (5 bases). The CDR3 is made up of 13 amino acids. Germline V lookup: CDR1 MNHNY, CDR2 SVGAGI (reference sequence). Trimming shortened V by 4 bases and J by 2 bases, and 8 bases separated the two germline ends.

The chain recombines TRBV19 with TRBJ1-6; D is undetermined. Germline V gene data show CDR1 as LNHDA and CDR2 as SQIVND (reference sequence). The CDR3 runs 17 residues. Between the trimmed V and J ends, which lost 4 bases and 0 bases, there was a span of 13 bases. The CDR3 reads CASSNVRLSSYNSPLHF. The CDR3 DNA is TGTGCCAGTAGTAATGTTCGGTTAAGCTCCTATAATTCACCCCTCCACTTT.

V and J are TRBV6-4 and TRBJ1-2; D is possibly TRBD1 (6 bases). The CDR3 runs to 16 residues. The ends were cut back, 6 bases at V and 4 bases at J, with 21 bases in the middle. CDR1 and CDR2 from the germline V gene are MRHNA and SNTAGT. CDR3 sequence: CASSRQLGADGYGYTF. Here the CDR3 DNA reads TGTGCCAGCAGCCGTCAATTGGGGGCCGACGGCTATGGCTACACCTTC.

V is TRBV5-4 and J is TRBJ1-4; 7 nucleotides agree with TRBD1. Germline V gives CDR1 SGHNT, CDR2 YYREEE (reference sequence). There are 16 residues in the CDR3. The ends lost 4 bases at V and 8 bases at J; junction bases unmatched: 14. The CDR3 nucleotides are TGTGCCAGCAGCCCGGAGACAGGGCGGGTGCAGGAAAAACTGTTTTTT. This gives the protein CASSPETGRVQEKLFF.

The V gene is TRBV7-8, the J gene TRBJ2-5, with TRBD1 matching over 9 bases. Germline trimming cut 6 bases from V and 5 bases from J; bases unmatched to any gene: 16. The CDR3 is made up of 17 amino acids. CDR1 SGHVS and CDR2 FQNEAQ come from the germline V gene. CDR3 amino acids: CASSRTGGYRTAETQYF. CDR3 in DNA: TGTGCCAGCAGTCGTACAGGGGGCTATAGGACAGCGGAGACCCAGTACTTC. Filled out from reference TRBV7-8 and TRBJ2-5, the complete variable domain reads GAGVSQSPRYKVAKRGQDVALRCDPISGHVSLFWYQQALGQGPEFLTYFQNEAQLDKSGLPSDRFFAERPEGSVSTLKIQRTQQEDSAVYLCASSRTGGYRTAETQYFGPGTRLLVL.

CDR3 DNA sequence: TGTGCCAGCAGCTTAAGGTGGGGTGAAAAACTGTTTTTT. Translating gives CASSLRWGEKLFF. The V call is TRBV7-3, the J call TRBJ1-4; D call uncertain. CDR1 and CDR2 (germline): SGHTA, FQGTGA. Deletions cut 1 base from V and 7 bases from J, with 7 bases between. The CDR3 runs to 13 residues. The full variable domain, rest sourced from reference TRBV7-3 and TRBJ1-4, is GAGVSQTPSNKVTEKGKYVELRCDPISGHTALYWYRQSLGQGPEFLIYFQGTGAADDSGLPNDRFFAVRPEGSVSTLKIQRTERGDSAVYLCASSLRWGEKLFFGSGTQLSVL.

V and J are TRBV20-1 and TRBJ1-3; D is unclear. Germline values: CDR1 DFQATT, CDR2 SNEGSKA (reference sequence). The V end was cut by 3 bases, the J end by 0 bases, with 9 bases between. This CDR3 is built from 14 residues. Here the CDR3 DNA reads TGCAGTGCTAGTGCAGGAATCTCTGGAAACACCATATATTTT. This codes for CSASAGISGNTIYF.

The V call is TRBV30, the J call TRBJ1-3, with unresolved D. Trimming pared 8 bases from V and 0 bases from J, leaving 11 bases between. Germline CDR1 reads GTSNPN; CDR2 reads SVGIG (reference sequence). The CDR3 contains 13 residues. The CDR3 reads CAGGEGSGNTIYF. In DNA, the CDR3 is TGTGCCGGCGGAGAAGGCTCTGGAAACACCATATATTTT. The full variable domain, its missing parts supplied by reference TRBV30 and TRBJ1-3, is SQTIHQWPATLVQPVGSPLSLECTVEGTSNPNLYWYRQAAGRGLQLLFYSVGIGQISSEVPQNLSASRPQDRQFILSSKKLLLSDSGFYLCAGGEGSGNTIYFGEGSWLTVV.